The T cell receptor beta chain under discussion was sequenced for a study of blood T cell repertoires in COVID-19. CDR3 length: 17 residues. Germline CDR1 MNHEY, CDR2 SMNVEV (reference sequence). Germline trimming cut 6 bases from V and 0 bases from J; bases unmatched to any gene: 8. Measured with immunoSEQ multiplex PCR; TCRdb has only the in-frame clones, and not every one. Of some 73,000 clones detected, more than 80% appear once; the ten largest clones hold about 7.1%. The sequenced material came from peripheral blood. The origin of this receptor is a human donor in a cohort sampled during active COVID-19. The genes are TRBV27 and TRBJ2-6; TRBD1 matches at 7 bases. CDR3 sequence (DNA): TGTGCCAGCAGGGCAGGGGGATTTAGCTCTGGGGCCAACGTCCTGACTTTC. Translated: CASRAGGFSSGANVLTF.